Below, 24 T cell receptor beta chains from the same sample are listed, as sequenced in a study of blood T cell repertoires in COVID-19. Method: immunoSEQ multiplex PCR; TCRdb's copy keeps in-frame clones and lacks some. Of about 230,000 clones in the sample, around 84% were seen once. Sequenced material: peripheral blood. The source of these receptors is a middle-aged man with COVID-19, enrolled during active disease.

The chain is built from TRBV7-8 and TRBJ2-5; 8 nucleotides align to TRBD2. V lost 0 bases and J lost 2; bases outside the gene matches: 11. CDR1 is SGHVS and CDR2 is FQNEAQ in the germline V gene. This CDR3 is 18 amino acids long. The CDR3 DNA reads as TGTGCCAGCAGCTTAGCTATGTTTTCGGGGGGGGAACAAGAGACCCAGTACTTC. This encodes CASSLAMFSGGEQETQYF. Together with reference TRBV7-8 and TRBJ2-5, the CDR3 gives the full variable domain: GAGVSQSPRYKVAKRGQDVALRCDPISGHVSLFWYQQALGQGPEFLTYFQNEAQLDKSGLPSDRFFAERPEGSVSTLKIQRTQQEDSAVYLCASSLAMFSGGEQETQYFGPGTRLLVL.

This chain connects TRBV30 to TRBJ1-6; 9 bases fit TRBD1. The germline V gene encodes CDR1 GTSNPN and CDR2 SVGIG (reference sequence). CDR3 length equals 14 residues. The ends lost 5 bases at V and 10 bases at J; junction bases unmatched: 9. The CDR3 bases are TGTGCCTGGTGTACAGGGGGCGTAAGATCACCCCTCCACTTT. It encodes CAWCTGGVRSPLHF.

This rearrangement joins TRBV4-1 to TRBJ1-2; D not certain. V shed 0 bases and J shed 2 bases, with 10 bases lying between them. The germline gives CDR1 MGHRA, CDR2 YSYEKL. The CDR3 has 15 amino acids. The CDR3 nucleotides are TGCGCCAGCAGCCAAGATCGGGAGAGAAACTATGGCTACACCTTC. This translates into CASSQDRERNYGYTF.

V gene TRBV7-3 combines with J gene TRBJ1-4; D gene ambiguous. The germline gives CDR1 SGHTA, CDR2 FQGTGA. V shed 2 bases and J shed 0 bases, with 10 bases lying between them. CDR3 length equals 16 residues. CDR3 sequence reads: CASSLRRRATNEKLFF. CDR3 DNA: TGTGCCAGCAGCTTACGGAGACGGGCAACTAATGAAAAACTGTTTTTT. Full variable domain (outside the CDR3, taken from reference TRBV7-3 and TRBJ1-4): GAGVSQTPSNKVTEKGKYVELRCDPISGHTALYWYRQSLGQGPEFLIYFQGTGAADDSGLPNDRFFAVRPEGSVSTLKIQRTERGDSAVYLCASSLRRRATNEKLFFGSGTQLSVL.

V and J are TRBV9 and TRBJ1-5; D is perhaps TRBD1 (6 bases). Germline CDR1 and CDR2: SGDLS and YYNGEE. This CDR3 contains 14 residues. V lost 3 bases to trimming and J lost 5 bases, with 12 bases between them. The CDR3 nucleotides read TGTGCCAGCAGCGCCCAGGGGTGGGATCAGCCCCAGCATTTT. Its translation is CASSAQGWDQPQHF.

This clone was recorded a few times. The CDR3 nucleotides read TGCGCCAGCAGCTTGGTGACTAGTGGACAAGAGACCCAGTACTTC. It encodes CASSLVTSGQETQYF. The rearrangement uses TRBV5-1 and TRBJ2-5; a weak D match, TRBD2 (6 bases). V shed 0 bases and J shed 2 bases, with 11 bases lying between them. The CDR3 is made up of 15 amino acids. Germline V gene data show CDR1 as SGHRS and CDR2 as YFSETQ. The full variable domain, its missing parts supplied by reference TRBV5-1 and TRBJ2-5, is KAGVTQTPRYLIKTRGQQVTLSCSPISGHRSVSWYQQTPGQGLQFLFEYFSETQRNKGNFPGRFSGRQFSNSRSEMNVSTLELGDSALYLCASSLVTSGQETQYFGPGTRLLVL.

The chain links TRBV2 to TRBJ2-7; 8 positions match TRBD1. This CDR3 is built from 14 residues. Germline assignment: CDR1 SNHLY and CDR2 FYNNEI. The ends lost 7 bases at V and 6 bases at J; junction bases unmatched: 11. The CDR3 DNA reads TGTGCCAGCACCAGGACAGGGTCTCTACTCGAGCAGTACTTC. Its protein is CASTRTGSLLEQYF.

The rearrangement uses TRBV24-1 and TRBJ2-1; 11 positions agree with TRBD2. The V gene end was trimmed by 2 bases and the J gene end by 5 bases; junction bases not matched to a gene: 7. The germline gives CDR1 KGHDR, CDR2 SFDVKD. The CDR3 is made up of 17 amino acids. CDR3 nucleotide sequence: TGTGCCACCAGTGATTCCGCACCTAGCGGGAGGAACAATGAGCAGTTCTTC. Protein: CATSDSAPSGRNNEQFF.

This clone was counted between two and nine times. This chain links TRBV28 with TRBJ2-1; 11 bases fit TRBD1. J was trimmed by 6 bases and V by 1 base; bases with no gene match: 8. This CDR3 has 17 residues. From germline, CDR1 is MDHEN and CDR2 SYDVKM. CDR3 coding DNA: TGTGCCAGCAGTTTATCGGGGTGGGGACAGGGGGGCAATGAGCAGTTCTTC. Its translation: CASSLSGWGQGGNEQFF.

The chain employs TRBV6-5 and TRBJ1-4; D ambiguous. From germline, CDR1 is MNHEY and CDR2 SVGAGI. Trimming removed 5 bases from V and 14 bases from J, with 18 bases in between. The CDR3 extends over 13 amino acids. CDR3 sequence (DNA): TGTGCCAGCAGTATAAAAACCTCGGAGACCCTGTTTTTT. It translates to CASSIKTSETLFF.

This sequence joins TRBV2 and TRBJ1-5; TRBD1 aligns across 7 bases. This CDR3 has 15 residues. Germline V gene sequence: CDR1 SNHLY, CDR2 FYNNEI. With V trimmed by 6 bases and J by 9 bases, 14 bases remained unmatched. CDR3 DNA sequence: TGTGCCAGCAGACGTTCCACAGGGGCCAATTGGCCCCAGCATTTT. Encoded protein: CASRRSTGANWPQHF.

As to this clone: A much larger clone differs by one base, so this may be a read error. The same CDR3 also results from other DNA sequences found in this sample. J is TRBJ2-7 and V is TRBV30, with 9 bases identical to TRBD2. This CDR3 spans 16 amino acids. CDR1 is GTSNPN and CDR2 is SVGIG in the germline V gene (reference sequence). CDR3 region: CAWSVKAGGLTDEQYF. CDR3 nucleotides: TGTGCCTGGAGTGTTAAAGCGGGGGGCCTCACGGATGAGCAGTACTTT.

The chain combines TRBV11-2 with TRBJ1-1; D perhaps matches TRBD1 (6 bases). The germline CDR1 and CDR2 sequences are SGHAT and FQNNGV. The CDR3 length is 14 residues. V was pared by 5 bases and J by 1 base, with 11 bases between. CDR3: CASSTGPANTEAFF. The CDR3 bases are TGTGCCAGCAGCACAGGGCCGGCGAACACTGAAGCTTTCTTT.

This sequence joins TRBV5-5 and TRBJ2-5; D possibly corresponds to TRBD1 (6 bases). The CDR3 loop spans 14 amino acids. Germline V gene data show CDR1 as SGHKS and CDR2 as YYEKEE (reference sequence). Trimming left V 5 bases short and J 5 bases short, with 16 bases between. The CDR3 nucleotides are TGTGCCAGCAGTGGCCCAGGGGACGAGGAGACCCAGTACTTC. The encoded protein is CASSGPGDEETQYF. Variable domain in full (rest from reference TRBV5-5 and TRBJ2-5): DAGVTQSPTHLIKTRGQQVTLRCSPISGHKSVSWYQQVLGQGPQFIFQYYEKEERGRGNFPDRFSARQFPNYSSELNVNALLLGDSALYLCASSGPGDEETQYFGPGTRLLVL.

This clone was seen ten or more times. This rearrangement joins TRBV9 to TRBJ2-5; 7 nucleotides agree with TRBD1. Germline assignment: CDR1 SGDLS and CDR2 YYNGEE. With V trimmed by 0 bases and J by 4 bases, 12 bases remained unmatched. The length of the CDR3 is 17 residues. The CDR3 region is CASSVGVGGAGGETQYF. The CDR3 bases are TGTGCCAGCAGCGTAGGTGTAGGGGGCGCTGGGGGAGAGACCCAGTACTTC.

This clone appeared a single time. This chain connects TRBV12-5 to TRBJ1-4; D not resolved. The CDR3 has 13 amino acids. V was trimmed by 5 bases and J by 8 bases, leaving 12 bases between them. Germline V gene sequence: CDR1 LGHNT, CDR2 FRNRAP. The chain's CDR3 is CASGPSTREKLFF. In DNA form, the CDR3 reads TGTGCTAGTGGTCCGTCAACTAGGGAAAAACTGTTTTTT.

This sequence joins TRBV2 and TRBJ2-7, with D maybe TRBD1 (5 bases). Trimming took off 4 bases at V and 2 bases at J, with 12 bases between the two ends. CDR3 length equals 14 residues. CDR1 is SNHLY and CDR2 is FYNNEI in the germline V gene. CDR3 region: CASSGTLDTYEQYF. CDR3 DNA sequence: TGTGCCAGCAGTGGGACGCTGGACACCTACGAGCAGTACTTC. Together with reference TRBV2 and TRBJ2-7, the CDR3 gives the full variable domain: EPEVTQTPSHQVTQMGQEVILRCVPISNHLYFYWYRQILGQKVEFLVSFYNNEISEKSEIFDDQFSVERPDGSNFTLKIRSTKLEDSAMYFCASSGTLDTYEQYFGPGTRLTVT.

The table lists this clone with a few counts. The V gene is TRBV11-2, the J gene TRBJ2-7; TRBD2 might be the D (5 bases). CDR1 is SGHAT and CDR2 is FQNNGV in the germline V gene. The germline V and J ends were trimmed by 6 bases and 2 bases, with 14 bases remaining between them. The CDR3 is made up of 14 amino acids. CDR3 protein: CASSLRGPPYEQYF. DNA of the CDR3: TGTGCCAGCAGTCTTCGCGGGCCACCCTACGAGCAGTACTTC.

The chain carries TRBV19 and TRBJ1-5; 8 bases are a match to TRBD1. Unmatched junction bases numbered 4, after V lost 4 bases and J lost 2 bases. The CDR3 consists of 15 residues. Germline values: CDR1 LNHDA, CDR2 SQIVND (reference sequence). CDR3 coding DNA: TGTGCCAGTAGTACCGGGACAGGAGGCAATCAGCCCCAGCATTTT. The encoded protein is CASSTGTGGNQPQHF.

V usage is TRBV5-1 and J usage is TRBJ2-7; 7 bases agree with TRBD2. CDR3 length equals 14 residues. V was clipped by 2 bases and J by 1 base; unmatched bases: 3. Per the germline V gene, CDR1 is SGHRS and CDR2 is YFSETQ. The CDR3 DNA sequence: TGCGCCAGCAGCTTCCCTAGCGGTTCCTACGAGCAGTACTTC. Translated, it gives CASSFPSGSYEQYF. The full variable domain, its missing parts supplied by reference TRBV5-1 and TRBJ2-7, is KAGVTQTPRYLIKTRGQQVTLSCSPISGHRSVSWYQQTPGQGLQFLFEYFSETQRNKGNFPGRFSGRQFSNSRSEMNVSTLELGDSALYLCASSFPSGSYEQYFGPGTRLTVT.

This rearrangement joins TRBV6-5 to TRBJ2-2; possibly TRBD1 for D (5 bases). V dropped 0 bases and J dropped 4 bases, with 12 bases sitting between them. Germline V gene data show CDR1 as MNHEY and CDR2 as SVGAGI. This CDR3 contains 16 residues. The CDR3 coding sequence is TGTGCCAGCAGTTACTCCCCAGGGCTTGGCACCGGGGAGCTGTTTTTT. Translated, it gives CASSYSPGLGTGELFF.

The chain carries TRBV28 and TRBJ1-5; TRBD1 might be the D (6 bases). The CDR3 is 18 residues long. V dropped 4 bases and J dropped 4 bases, with 23 bases sitting between them. The germline V gene has CDR1 MDHEN and CDR2 SYDVKM. The CDR3 sequence is CASSSTGTPISGNQPQHF. For the CDR3, the DNA is TGTGCCAGCAGTTCTACCGGGACACCGATCTCTGGTAATCAGCCCCAGCATTTT.

The V and J genes are TRBV10-3 and TRBJ1-2; TRBD1 agrees at 7 bases. The CDR3 extends over 15 amino acids. Germline V CDR1 and CDR2: ENHRY, SYGVKD. Germline trimming cut 6 bases from V and 4 bases from J; bases unmatched to any gene: 11. The CDR3 region has the DNA TGTGCCATCAGGGGCGACAGGGACAAGGGCTATGGCTACACCTTC. This codes for CAIRGDRDKGYGYTF.

The chain links TRBV27 to TRBJ2-3; 9 bases are shared with TRBD1. The V segment lost 3 bases and the J segment 2 bases; nucleotides outside the gene matches: 6. Germline-derived CDR1 and CDR2 are MNHEY and SMNVEV (reference sequence). The CDR3 covers 16 residues. DNA of the CDR3: TGTGCCAGCAGTTTTGGGACAGGGTTGACCACAGATACGCAGTATTTT. Protein product: CASSFGTGLTTDTQYF.